These 32 T cell receptor beta chains were all obtained from the same sample, sequenced in a study of CD8+ T cells in alopecia areata. CD4+ lymphocytes from a handful of patients underwent sorting into CD25+CD127- populations. Investigators isolated RNA and reverse transcribed it into cDNA to act as the sequencing template. The repertoire was sequenced with immunoSEQ multiplex PCR; TCRdb's copy has only in-frame clones and lacks some. This table holds more than 11,000 clones, approximately 53% found once. Sample: CD4+ Tregs sorted from blood. The receptors here all came from a human donor with alopecia areata.

The chain couples TRBV6-6 to TRBJ2-2; D gene ambiguous. Trimming cost V 4 bases and J 5 bases, with 11 bases left between them. The CDR3 loop spans 14 amino acids. Germline values: CDR1 MNHNY, CDR2 SVGAGI (reference sequence). CDR3 amino acids: CASSSLGRTGELFF. The DNA of the CDR3 is TGTGCCAGCAGTTCCCTAGGGCGTACCGGGGAGCTGTTTTTT.

Only a few counts were recorded for this clone. V gene TRBV5-6 combines with J gene TRBJ2-1; TRBD1 or TRBD2 may be the D gene (5 bases each). This CDR3 region has 16 residues. Trimming took off 5 bases at V and 2 bases at J, with 17 bases between the two ends. CDR1 and CDR2 (germline): SGHDT, YYEEEE. The CDR3 reads CASRTPRDGAYNEQFF. DNA of the CDR3: TGTGCCAGCAGGACCCCCCGGGACGGAGCCTACAATGAGCAGTTCTTC.

The rearrangement links TRBV15 to TRBJ1-1; 8 bases match TRBD1. The CDR3 extends over 16 amino acids. Germline V lookup: CDR1 LNHNV, CDR2 YYDKDF (reference sequence). The V segment lost 3 bases and the J segment 2 bases; nucleotides outside the gene matches: 8. CDR3 loop: CATSSDLDRVNTEAFF. CDR3 nucleotides: TGTGCCACCAGCAGCGACCTGGACAGGGTAAACACTGAAGCTTTCTTT.

The rearrangement joins TRBV9 to TRBJ2-1; no clear D. This CDR3 region has 15 residues. Looked up from germline, CDR1 is SGDLS and CDR2 is YYNGEE. The ends were cut back, 3 bases at V and 1 base at J, with 11 bases in the middle. Here the CDR3 reads CASSANLPSYNEQFF. CDR3 bases: TGTGCCAGCAGCGCAAACCTGCCTTCCTACAATGAGCAGTTCTTC.

V and J are TRBV7-9 and TRBJ2-1; the D gene is possibly TRBD2 (6 bases). This CDR3 has 15 residues. Trimming cost V 6 bases and J 8 bases, with 20 bases left between them. In germline, CDR1 is SEHNR, CDR2 FQNEAQ (reference sequence). CDR3 protein: CASRGSDRGRYEQFF. Written as DNA, the CDR3 is TGTGCCAGCAGAGGGTCTGATAGAGGGAGGTATGAGCAGTTCTTC.

This chain joins TRBV18 and TRBJ2-7, with TRBD1 matching over 10 bases. The CDR3 loop spans 14 amino acids. The germline V gene encodes CDR1 KGHSH and CDR2 LQKENI. Trimming at V came to 6 bases and at J to 2 bases, leaving 4 bases not matched to a gene. In DNA, the CDR3 is TGTGCCAGCTCTTACGGGACAGGGGCCTACGAGCAGTACTTC. As protein: CASSYGTGAYEQYF.

This sequence joins TRBV29-1 and TRBJ1-4; no clear D. Trimming took off 7 bases at V and 5 bases at J, with 11 bases between the two ends. Germline V gene lookup returns CDR1 SQVTM and CDR2 ANQGSEA. This CDR3 has 12 residues. CDR3 bases: TGCAGCGCAAACCGGGGAAATGAAAAACTGTTTTTT. Translating gives CSANRGNEKLFF. The full variable domain, in which reference TRBV29-1 and TRBJ1-4 provide the parts outside the CDR3, is SAVISQKPSRDICQRGTSLTIQCQVDSQVTMMFWYRQQPGQSLTLIATANQGSEATYESGFVIDKFPISRPNLTFSTLTVSNMSPEDSSIYLCSANRGNEKLFFGSGTQLSVL.

The table lists this clone with a count of one. The chain couples TRBV29-1 to TRBJ2-6; tentative D call: TRBD2 (5 bases). Trimming took off 5 bases at V and 5 bases at J, with 22 bases between the two ends. The CDR3 covers 17 residues. From germline, CDR1 is SQVTM and CDR2 ANQGSEA. CDR3 loop: CSVLTRLIQSRANVLTF. DNA of the CDR3: TGCAGCGTTCTCACGAGACTAATACAAAGTCGGGCCAACGTCCTGACTTTC.

This clone was seen a handful of times. This chain connects TRBV7-2 to TRBJ2-2, with TRBD2 matching over 7 bases. CDR1 is SGHTA, CDR2 FQGNSA, per germline. V trimming: 3 bases; J trimming: 4 bases; junction bases outside the gene matches: 8. The CDR3 is 16 residues long. In DNA form, the CDR3 reads TGTGCCAGCAGCTTTCTGTGGACTAGGAGCACCGGGGAGCTGTTTTTT. Its translation is CASSFLWTRSTGELFF.

By its share, this clone is medium-sized. The V gene is TRBV28, the J gene TRBJ2-7; 9 bases align to TRBD2. From germline, CDR1 is MDHEN and CDR2 SYDVKM. Trimming cost V 6 bases and J 6 bases; bases outside gene matches: 12. CDR3 length: 15 amino acids. The CDR3 DNA follows: TGTGCCAGCAGCTTGAGAAGACTAGCGGTCCGCGAGCAGTACTTC. It is translated as CASSLRRLAVREQYF.

The chain recombines TRBV6-5 with TRBJ2-7, with D possibly matching TRBD1 (5 bases). The germline V gene encodes CDR1 MNHEY and CDR2 SVGAGI. V gave up 0 bases and J gave up 5 bases, with 14 bases separating them. This CDR3 has 15 amino acids. The CDR3 nucleotides are TGTGCCAGCAGTTACTCGTCAGGGTATAGGCACGAGCAGTACTTC. It codes for CASSYSSGYRHEQYF.

This clone was seen only a few times. The gene calls are TRBV19 and TRBJ1-5; D might be TRBD1 (6 bases). Trimming left V 4 bases short and J 0 bases short, with 16 bases between. The CDR3 has 17 amino acids. The germline gives CDR1 LNHDA, CDR2 SQIVND (reference sequence). The CDR3 sequence is CASSNRQGHYSNQPQHF. In nucleotides, the CDR3 is TGTGCCAGTAGTAACCGGCAGGGACATTATAGCAATCAGCCCCAGCATTTT.

This chain links TRBV7-9 with TRBJ1-1; D not certain. CDR1 and CDR2 from the germline V gene are SEHNR and FQNEAQ (reference sequence). The CDR3 covers 16 residues. V lost 5 bases to trimming and J lost 4 bases, with 20 bases between them. CDR3 DNA: TGTGCCAGCAGCCCCCGGAAAGGGTTGGTTGTCACTGAAGCTTTCTTT. As protein: CASSPRKGLVVTEAFF.

This chain links TRBV5-1 with TRBJ2-1, with 12 nucleotides matching TRBD2. This CDR3 is built from 15 residues. V was pared by 2 bases and J by 5 bases, with 2 bases of the junction left unmatched. Looked up from germline, CDR1 is SGHRS and CDR2 is YFSETQ. CDR3 sequence reads: CASSFLAGGNNEQFF. The CDR3 DNA is TGCGCCAGCAGCTTCCTAGCGGGAGGGAACAATGAGCAGTTCTTC.

The chain employs TRBV6-1 and TRBJ1-3; perhaps TRBD1 as D (6 bases). The V end lost 2 bases, the J end lost 3 bases, and 11 bases lay between the germline ends. CDR3 size: 15 residues. Germline V CDR1 and CDR2: MNHNS, SASEGT. This CDR3 is CASSETGRFGNTIYF. The CDR3, as DNA: TGTGCCAGCAGTGAAACAGGGCGCTTTGGAAACACCATATATTTT.

This clone was seen more than once but under ten times. The V call is TRBV11-3, the J call TRBJ1-1; TRBD1 matches 9 bases. The germline V gene has CDR1 SGHNT and CDR2 YENEEA. Trimming cost V 5 bases and J 4 bases; bases outside gene matches: 8. The CDR3 is 15 amino acids. The CDR3 region has the DNA TGTGCCAGCAGCCGAGGACAGGGGTGGGTCACTGAAGCTTTCTTT. Amino acids: CASSRGQGWVTEAFF.

The rearrangement uses TRBV5-1 and TRBJ2-3, with 8 bases identical to TRBD1. The CDR3 runs 14 residues. Per the germline V gene, CDR1 is SGHRS and CDR2 is YFSETQ. Trimming took 3 bases from V and 4 from J; bases not matched to a gene: 4. This CDR3 reads CASSSDRAADTQYF. CDR3 nucleotide sequence: TGCGCCAGCAGCTCGGACAGGGCGGCAGATACGCAGTATTTT.

V and J are TRBV5-1 and TRBJ1-1, with TRBD1 matching 7 bases. The CDR3 spans 13 residues. The germline CDR1 and CDR2 sequences are SGHRS and YFSETQ. V trimming: 5 bases; J trimming: 5 bases; junction bases outside the gene matches: 6. The CDR3 here is CASRTGKTTEAFF. CDR3 sequence (DNA): TGCGCCAGCAGGACAGGGAAGACAACTGAAGCTTTCTTT.

This sequence joins TRBV28 and TRBJ1-2, with D uncertain. Deletions cut 6 bases from V and 2 bases from J, with 19 bases between. The germline CDR1 and CDR2 sequences are MDHEN and SYDVKM. This CDR3 is built from 16 residues. The CDR3 here is CASSPRKKTPNYGYTF. For the CDR3, the DNA is TGTGCCAGCAGCCCTAGGAAGAAGACACCGAACTATGGCTACACCTTC.

The V and J genes are TRBV28 and TRBJ2-3; D gene uncertain. The CDR3 totals 14 residues. Germline V gene lookup returns CDR1 MDHEN and CDR2 SYDVKM. V lost 5 bases, J lost 0 bases, and 9 bases lay in between. The DNA of the CDR3 is TGTGCCAGCAGTCCGATTACTAGCACAGATACGCAGTATTTT. This codes for CASSPITSTDTQYF.

The rearrangement links TRBV9 to TRBJ1-2; TRBD1 agrees at 7 bases. This CDR3 has 15 residues. The V gene end was trimmed by 2 bases and the J gene end by 4 bases; junction bases not matched to a gene: 8. Germline assignment: CDR1 SGDLS and CDR2 YYNGEE. CDR3 in DNA: TGTGCCAGCAGCGTGGGACCAAGGGACAGCTATGGCTACACCTTC. The encoded protein is CASSVGPRDSYGYTF.

This clone has a handful of counts. The chain recombines TRBV4-2 with TRBJ1-4; no clear D. Germline CDR1 is LGHNA and CDR2 is YNFKEQ. The CDR3 has 11 residues. V lost 4 bases and J 6 bases, leaving 3 bases between the germline ends. The CDR3: CASSRDEKLFF. CDR3 DNA: TGTGCCAGCAGCCGGGATGAAAAACTGTTTTTT.

V and J are TRBV28 and TRBJ2-5; D not resolved. Trimming shortened V by 3 bases and J by 5 bases, and 16 bases separated the two germline ends. This CDR3 contains 15 residues. Germline CDR1 MDHEN, CDR2 SYDVKM. The CDR3 protein is CASSLLALRKETQYF. The CDR3 region has the DNA TGTGCCAGCAGTTTGTTGGCATTACGGAAGGAGACCCAGTACTTC.

The chain joins TRBV5-5 to TRBJ2-7, with D uncertain. Looked up from germline, CDR1 is SGHKS and CDR2 is YYEKEE (reference sequence). The V and J ends lost 1 base and 4 bases respectively, with 9 bases between them. The CDR3 contains 13 residues. The CDR3 DNA sequence: TGTGCCAGCAGCTTGCAGGATTTATACGAGCAGTACTTC. It translates to CASSLQDLYEQYF.

The chain carries TRBV19 and TRBJ1-2; 10 bases agree with TRBD1. The germline V gene has CDR1 LNHDA and CDR2 SQIVND (reference sequence). The CDR3 spans 15 residues. V lost 4 bases and J lost 2; bases outside the gene matches: 4. The CDR3 coding sequence is TGTGCCAGTAGTAAGACAGGGGGCGCCAACTATGGCTACACCTTC. Amino acid sequence: CASSKTGGANYGYTF.

The chain recombines TRBV29-1 with TRBJ2-5, with 13 bases identical to TRBD2. The J call may be wrong; the DNA end is better matched by TRBJ2-7. Germline CDR1 is SQVTM and CDR2 is ANQGSEA. The CDR3 has 14 residues. For the CDR3, the DNA is TGCAGCGTTTTTGGACTAGCGGGAGCCTACGAGCAGTACTTC. Protein product: CSVFGLAGAYEQYF.

In the case of this clone: At one end, the junction sequence differs from germline, possibly due to a read error. V is TRBV27 and J is TRBJ2-2; D may be TRBD2 (6 bases). Germline assignment: CDR1 MNHEY and CDR2 SMNVEV (reference sequence). The CDR3 is made up of 13 amino acids. The CDR3 sequence: CASSGMNTGGLFF. For the CDR3, the DNA is TGTGCCAGCAGTGGGATGAACACCGGGGGGCTGTTTTTT.

The rearrangement joins TRBV6-5 to TRBJ1-5; D call uncertain. Germline CDR1 and CDR2: MNHEY and SVGAGI. V was pared by 5 bases and J by 4 bases, with 9 bases between. The CDR3 sequence is 13 residues long. This CDR3 reads CASSPLGNQPQHF. Written as DNA, the CDR3 is TGTGCCAGCAGTCCCCTGGGAAATCAGCCCCAGCATTTT.

With respect to this clone: Germline and junction disagree at one end, which may indicate a read error. The V and J genes are TRBV11-3 and TRBJ2-1, with D possibly called TRBD1 or TRBD2 (6 bases each). The CDR3 contains 15 residues. CDR1 is SGHNT and CDR2 is YENEEA in the germline V gene. The CDR3 DNA reads as TGTGCCAGCAACTTAGAGCAAGGGGGGACGCGTGAGCAGTTCTTC. The encoded protein is CASNLEQGGTREQFF. The full variable domain, its missing parts supplied by reference TRBV11-3 and TRBJ2-1, is EAGVVQSPRYKIIEKKQPVAFWCNPISGHNTLYWYLQNLGQGPELLIRYENEEAVDDSQLPKDRFSAERLKGVDSTLKIQPAELGDSAVYLCASNLEQGGTREQFFGPGTRLTVL.

This clone was seen once. The junction shows a germline mismatch at one end, possibly a read error. The V and J genes are TRBV5-1 and TRBJ2-7; D is possibly TRBD2 (7 bases). CDR1 SGHRS and CDR2 YFSETQ come from the germline V gene. The CDR3 length is 13 residues. CDR3 amino acids: CVSSWKGGNEQYF. DNA of the CDR3: TGCGTCAGCAGCTGGAAGGGGGGGAACGAGCAGTACTTC.

The rearrangement uses TRBV28 and TRBJ1-1; the D is unclear. The V end lost 3 bases, the J end lost 1 base, and 9 bases lay between the germline ends. This CDR3 is built from 14 residues. Germline V gene data show CDR1 as MDHEN and CDR2 as SYDVKM. The CDR3 spells CASSFLAPNTEAFF. CDR3 coding DNA: TGTGCCAGCAGTTTCCTTGCGCCGAACACTGAAGCTTTCTTT.

By its share, this clone is medium-sized. V usage is TRBV28 and J usage is TRBJ1-4; D remains unclear. The CDR3 consists of 15 residues. The germline V gene encodes CDR1 MDHEN and CDR2 SYDVKM. Trimming stripped 2 bases from V and 7 bases from J, with 14 bases between. The CDR3 bases are TGTGCCAGCAGTTTACCGACATTGGATACTGAAAAACTGTTTTTT. As protein: CASSLPTLDTEKLFF.